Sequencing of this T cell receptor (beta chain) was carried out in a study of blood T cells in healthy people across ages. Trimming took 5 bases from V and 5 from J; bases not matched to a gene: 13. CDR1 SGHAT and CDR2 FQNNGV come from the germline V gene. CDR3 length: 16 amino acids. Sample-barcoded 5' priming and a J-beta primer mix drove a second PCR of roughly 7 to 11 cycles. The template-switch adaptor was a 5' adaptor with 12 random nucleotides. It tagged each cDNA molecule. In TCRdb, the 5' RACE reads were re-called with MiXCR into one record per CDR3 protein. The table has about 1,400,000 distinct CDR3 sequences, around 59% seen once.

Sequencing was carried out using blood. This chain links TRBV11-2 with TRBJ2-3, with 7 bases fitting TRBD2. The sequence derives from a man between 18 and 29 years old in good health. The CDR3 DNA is TGTGCCAGCAGCACAAGGCGGGAGTGGAGGGAAGATACGCAGTATTTT. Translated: CASSTRREWREDTQYF.